What follows is one TCR gamma chain and its context. This may be a read error, as it is one base from a much larger clone. These data belong to a study of gamma-delta T cells after stem cell transplantation. TCRdb fed the RT-PCR reads into CATT to redo clone calling. The sample includes nearly 600 gamma-chain clones, over 15% seen only once; the top ten take roughly half. Germline assignment: CDR1 GITISATS and CDR2 ISYDGTV (reference sequence). The V gene end was trimmed by 2 bases and the J gene end by 2 bases; junction bases not matched to a gene: 6. CDR3 size: 18 residues. This TCR was sampled from a human donor. It is not recorded whose cells these are; they may come from a transplant donor. The material sequenced was gamma-delta T cells. V gene TRGV9 combines with J gene TRGJP. TCRdb records no J gene; here it was assigned by comparing the DNA to germline. The CDR3 nucleotides are TGTGCCTTGTGGGAGGCGCAACGGCAAGAGTTGGGCAAAAAAATCAAGGTATTT. This codes for CALWEAQRQELGKKIKVF.